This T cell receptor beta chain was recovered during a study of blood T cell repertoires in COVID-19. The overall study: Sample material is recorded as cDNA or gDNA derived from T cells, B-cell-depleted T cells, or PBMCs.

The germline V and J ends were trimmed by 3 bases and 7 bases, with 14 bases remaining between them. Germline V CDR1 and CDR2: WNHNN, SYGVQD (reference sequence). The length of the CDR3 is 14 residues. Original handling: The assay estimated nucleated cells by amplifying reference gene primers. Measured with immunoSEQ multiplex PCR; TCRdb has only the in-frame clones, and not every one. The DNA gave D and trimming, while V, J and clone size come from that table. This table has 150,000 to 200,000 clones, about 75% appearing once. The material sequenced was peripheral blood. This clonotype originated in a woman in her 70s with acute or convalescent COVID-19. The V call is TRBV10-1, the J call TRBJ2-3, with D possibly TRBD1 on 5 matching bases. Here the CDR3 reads CASSDRARGNTQYF. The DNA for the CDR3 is TGCGCCAGCAGTGACAGGGCAAGGGGAAATACGCAGTATTTT.